This record covers a single T cell receptor (beta chain). Its matching antigen is unknown. The record originates from a study of T-cell reconstitution after alpha-beta-depleted transplantation in children. The CDR3 contains 15 residues. V gave up 6 bases and J gave up 5 bases, with 19 bases separating them. Preparation of the TCRbeta library used unique molecular identifiers. In TCRdb, the PCR reads were re-called with MiXCR into one record per CDR3 protein. Among about 980,000 distinct CDR3 sequences listed, 25% to 35% were seen once. Whole-study findings and limits: T-cell counts and diversity were attributed mostly to newly produced T cells one year after transplant. By about two months after transplant, alpha-beta T cells reportedly arose from several hundred graft clones that had expanded.

Sequencing used PBMCs, mostly from graft donor cells, obtained 360 days after TCRalphabeta/CD19-depleted stem cell transplant. The V and J genes are TRBV12-3 or TRBV12-4 and TRBJ2-5; possibly TRBD2 for D (6 bases). This TCR derives from a boy younger than two who had a stem cell transplant for SCID, so the T cells may come from the graft donor. The CDR3 DNA sequence: TGTGCCAGCAGCCCCAAGGGACTGGGAACGGAGACCCAGTACTTC. It codes for CASSPKGLGTETQYF.